Below, 7 T cell receptor beta chains from the same sample are listed, as sequenced in a study of blood T cells in healthy people across ages. Combining a sample-barcoded 5' primer with a J-beta primer mix, a second PCR ran for roughly 6 to 12 cycles. TCRdb analysed the 5' RACE reads with MiXCR anew, one entry per CDR3 protein. The sample has over 1,500,000 distinct CDR3 sequences, less than 50% seen once. The material sequenced was blood. The receptors stem from a woman aged 40 to 50 in good health.

The CDR3 region is CSASLAGVREQFF. The CDR3 DNA reads as TGCAGTGCCTCACTAGCGGGGGTTAGGGAGCAGTTCTTC. The chain combines TRBV20-1 with TRBJ2-1; 11 bases line up with TRBD2. Germline loops: CDR1 DFQATT, CDR2 SNEGSKA (reference sequence). The CDR3 loop spans 13 amino acids. Trimming removed 6 bases from V and 10 bases from J; junction bases left unmatched: 8.

This chain links TRBV14 with TRBJ1-2; the match to TRBD1 covers 12 bases. The germline CDR1 and CDR2 sequences are SGHDN and FVKESK. The V segment lost 3 bases and the J segment 9 bases; nucleotides outside the gene matches: 11. The CDR3 is made up of 16 amino acids. CDR3 DNA sequence: TGTGCCAGCAGCCATAGAGCCCCGGGACAGGGGGCAAGCTACACCTTC. Amino acids: CASSHRAPGQGASYTF.

This chain joins TRBV9 and TRBJ2-4, with a tentative D call TRBD2 (6 bases). The CDR3 consists of 15 residues. With 4 bases removed from V and 13 bases from J, the gap between germline ends came to 24 bases. The germline gives CDR1 SGDLS, CDR2 YYNGEE. Written as DNA, the CDR3 is TGTGCCAGCAGCCCGGAGGGGCAGGGAGGAGTAACCCAGTACTTC. This encodes CASSPEGQGGVTQYF.

V gene TRBV5-1 combines with J gene TRBJ2-1; 10 nucleotides agree with TRBD1. The CDR3 covers 14 residues. Germline CDR1 reads SGHRS; CDR2 reads YFSETQ. Unmatched junction bases numbered 5, after V lost 4 bases and J lost 7 bases. This CDR3 reads CASSGRDRGNEQFF. The CDR3 nucleotides read TGCGCCAGCAGCGGCCGGGACAGGGGTAATGAGCAGTTCTTC.

The J gene is TRBJ1-5, the V gene TRBV6-1, with 9 bases lining up with TRBD1. The germline V gene encodes CDR1 MNHNS and CDR2 SASEGT. This CDR3 region has 14 residues. V gave up 5 bases and J gave up 7 bases; unmatched junction bases: 6. This CDR3 is CASSQTGGGQPQHF. In nucleotides, the CDR3 is TGTGCCAGCAGTCAAACAGGGGGCGGACAGCCCCAGCATTTT.

V and J are TRBV7-2 and TRBJ1-2; D unclear. The CDR3 is made up of 15 amino acids. Trimming pared 1 base from V and 0 bases from J, leaving 9 bases between. Germline V lookup: CDR1 SGHTA, CDR2 FQGNSA. The CDR3 nucleotides are TGTGCCAGCAGCTTAGTACTTGATGCTAACTATGGCTACACCTTC. Amino acids: CASSLVLDANYGYTF.

The chain has TRBV7-9 and TRBJ2-1; a possible D gene is TRBD1 (5 bases). There are 12 residues in the CDR3. Germline V CDR1 and CDR2: SEHNR, FQNEAQ (reference sequence). The ends were cut back, 4 bases at V and 10 bases at J, with 11 bases in the middle. This CDR3 is CASSSAGFEQFF. The DNA of the CDR3 is TGTGCCAGCAGCTCTGCAGGGTTCGAGCAGTTCTTC.